The entry that follows covers one TCR beta chain sequence. The antigen is undetermined. The J segment lost 6 bases and the V segment lost 6 bases, leaving 11 bases of the junction unmatched. The CDR3 runs to 16 residues. Germline CDR1 is SGHAT and CDR2 is FQNNGV. The sample originates from a study of tumor-infiltrating lymphocytes in primary liver carcinoma. Study outcomes and limitations: Only about 7.5-24% of top clones showed up in all five tumor regions. Relative to blood, tumors carried a significantly larger fraction of the repertoire in their top 250 clones (p = 0.039).

The authors made TCR beta cDNA from roughly 480 ng total RNA with a constant-region primer. Three nested multiplex PCR rounds, a slightly modified ARM-PCR, produced the libraries for TCR beta. Each of the first two PCR rounds ran about 9 cycles with TRBV1-TRBV30 forward and C-beta reverse primers. TCRdb re-called the multiplex PCR reads with MiXCR, one entry per CDR3 protein. In the table there are roughly 30,000 distinct CDR3 sequences, approximately 76% of which are singletons. Co-extraction of both nucleic acids (RNA and DNA) used about 20-34 mg of unsorted bulk tissue. Those patients suffered from chronic HBV infection and were treatment-naive.

The TCR comes from a woman aged 25 to 39 with primary liver carcinoma and hepatitis B virus infection. The chain couples TRBV11-2 to TRBJ2-1; 10 bases match TRBD2. The sample consisted of liver tumor tissue from sampling region 3. Subset defined: tumor region T3, left-lateral pole. The CDR3 reads CASRVTSGVAGNEQFF. The CDR3, as DNA: TGTGCCAGCAGGGTCACTAGCGGGGTGGCCGGCAATGAGCAGTTCTTC.